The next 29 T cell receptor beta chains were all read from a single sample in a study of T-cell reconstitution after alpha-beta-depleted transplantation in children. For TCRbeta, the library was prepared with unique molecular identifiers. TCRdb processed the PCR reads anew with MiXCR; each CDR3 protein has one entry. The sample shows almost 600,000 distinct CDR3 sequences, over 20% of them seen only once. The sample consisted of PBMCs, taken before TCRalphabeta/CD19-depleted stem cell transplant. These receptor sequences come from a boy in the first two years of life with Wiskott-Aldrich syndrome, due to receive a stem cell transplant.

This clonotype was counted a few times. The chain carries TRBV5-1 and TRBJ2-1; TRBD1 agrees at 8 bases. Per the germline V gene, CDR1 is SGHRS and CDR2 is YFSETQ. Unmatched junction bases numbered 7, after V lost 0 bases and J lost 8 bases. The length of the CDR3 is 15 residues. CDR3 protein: CASSLASETGDEQFF. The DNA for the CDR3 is TGCGCCAGCAGCTTGGCCTCTGAGACAGGGGATGAGCAGTTCTTC.

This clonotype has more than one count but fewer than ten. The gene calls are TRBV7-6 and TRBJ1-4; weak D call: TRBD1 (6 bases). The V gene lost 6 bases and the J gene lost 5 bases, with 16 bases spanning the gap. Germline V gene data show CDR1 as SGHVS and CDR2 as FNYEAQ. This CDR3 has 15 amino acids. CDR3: CASSPTGRGNEKLFF. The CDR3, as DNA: TGTGCCAGCAGTCCCACAGGGAGGGGAAATGAAAAACTGTTTTTT.

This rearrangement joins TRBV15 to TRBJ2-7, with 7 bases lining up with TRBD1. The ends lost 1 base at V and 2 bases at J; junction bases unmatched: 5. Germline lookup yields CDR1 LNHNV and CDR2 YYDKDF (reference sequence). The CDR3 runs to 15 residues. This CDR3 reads CATSRGNRGPYEQYF. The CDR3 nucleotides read TGTGCCACCAGCAGAGGCAACAGGGGACCCTACGAGCAGTACTTC.

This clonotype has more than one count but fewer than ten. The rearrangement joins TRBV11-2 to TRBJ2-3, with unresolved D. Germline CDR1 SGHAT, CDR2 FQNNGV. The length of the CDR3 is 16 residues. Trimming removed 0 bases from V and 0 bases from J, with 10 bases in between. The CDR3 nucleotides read TGTGCCAGCAGCTTAGATAAGGGTGGGAGCACAGATACGCAGTATTTT. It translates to CASSLDKGGSTDTQYF.

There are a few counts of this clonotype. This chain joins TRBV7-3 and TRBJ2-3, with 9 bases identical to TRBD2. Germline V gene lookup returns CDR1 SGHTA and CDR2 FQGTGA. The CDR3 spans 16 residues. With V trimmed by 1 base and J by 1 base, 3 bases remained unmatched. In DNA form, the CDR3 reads TGTGCCAGCAGCTTAAGGAGGACTAGCGGCACAGATACGCAGTATTTT. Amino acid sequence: CASSLRRTSGTDTQYF. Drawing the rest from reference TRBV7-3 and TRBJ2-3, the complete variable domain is GAGVSQTPSNKVTEKGKYVELRCDPISGHTALYWYRQSLGQGPEFLIYFQGTGAADDSGLPNDRFFAVRPEGSVSTLKIQRTERGDSAVYLCASSLRRTSGTDTQYFGPGTRLTVL.

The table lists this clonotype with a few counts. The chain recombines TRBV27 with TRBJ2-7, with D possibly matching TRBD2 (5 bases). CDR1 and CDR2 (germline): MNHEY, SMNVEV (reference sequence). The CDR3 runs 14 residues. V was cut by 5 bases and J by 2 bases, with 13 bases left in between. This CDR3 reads CASSLLLGTYEQYF. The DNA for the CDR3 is TGTGCCAGCAGTCTCCTACTAGGTACCTACGAGCAGTACTTC.

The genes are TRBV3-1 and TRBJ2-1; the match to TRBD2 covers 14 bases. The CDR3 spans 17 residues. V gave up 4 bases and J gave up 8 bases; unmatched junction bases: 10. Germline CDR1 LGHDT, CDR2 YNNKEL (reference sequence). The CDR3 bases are TGTGCCAGCAGCCTCCTTTACGGGACTAGCGGGAGAGATGAGCAGTTCTTC. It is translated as CASSLLYGTSGRDEQFF.

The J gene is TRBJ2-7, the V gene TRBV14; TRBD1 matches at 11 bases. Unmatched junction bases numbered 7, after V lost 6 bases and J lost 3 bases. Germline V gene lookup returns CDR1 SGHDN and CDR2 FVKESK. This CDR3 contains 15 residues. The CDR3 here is CASSHGQGAFYEQYF. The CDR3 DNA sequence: TGTGCCAGCAGTCACGGACAGGGGGCTTTCTACGAGCAGTACTTC.

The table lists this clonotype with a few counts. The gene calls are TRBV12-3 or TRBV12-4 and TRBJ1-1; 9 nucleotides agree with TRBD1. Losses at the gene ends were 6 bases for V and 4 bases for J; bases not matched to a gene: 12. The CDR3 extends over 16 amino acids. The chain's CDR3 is CASSPLRGTGSTEAFF. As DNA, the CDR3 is TGTGCCAGCAGCCCCCTTAGGGGGACAGGGAGCACTGAAGCTTTCTTT.

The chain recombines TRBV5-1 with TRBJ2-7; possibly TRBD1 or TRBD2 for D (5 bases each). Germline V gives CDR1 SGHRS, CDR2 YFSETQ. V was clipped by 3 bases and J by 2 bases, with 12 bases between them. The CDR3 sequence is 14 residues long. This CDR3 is CASSWNGAAYEQYF. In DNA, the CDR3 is TGCGCCAGCAGCTGGAACGGGGCAGCCTACGAGCAGTACTTC.

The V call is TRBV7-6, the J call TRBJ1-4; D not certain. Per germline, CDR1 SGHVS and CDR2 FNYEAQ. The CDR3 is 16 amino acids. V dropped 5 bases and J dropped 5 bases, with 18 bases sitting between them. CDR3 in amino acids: CASSASLISRNEKLFF. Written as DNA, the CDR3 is TGTGCCAGCAGCGCATCCTTGATCTCGCGGAATGAAAAACTGTTTTTT.

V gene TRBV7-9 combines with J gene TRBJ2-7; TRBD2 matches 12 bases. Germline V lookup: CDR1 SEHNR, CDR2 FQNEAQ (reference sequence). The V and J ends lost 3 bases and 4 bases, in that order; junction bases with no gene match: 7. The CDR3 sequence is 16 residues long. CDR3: CASSFTTSGSIYEQYF. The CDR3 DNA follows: TGTGCCAGCAGCTTCACGACTAGCGGGAGTATTTACGAGCAGTACTTC.

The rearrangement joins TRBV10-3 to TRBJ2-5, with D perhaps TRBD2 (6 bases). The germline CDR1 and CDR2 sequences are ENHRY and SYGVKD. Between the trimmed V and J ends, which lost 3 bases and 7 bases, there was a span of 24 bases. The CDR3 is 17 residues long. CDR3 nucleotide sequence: TGTGCCATCAGTGAAAGGGTGAAGGGAGGCGCTCGCGGGACCCAGTACTTC. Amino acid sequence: CAISERVKGGARGTQYF.

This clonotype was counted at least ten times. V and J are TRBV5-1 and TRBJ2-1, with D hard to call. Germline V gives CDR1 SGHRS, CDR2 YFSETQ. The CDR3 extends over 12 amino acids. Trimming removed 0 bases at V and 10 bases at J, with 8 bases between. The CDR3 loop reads CASSLALNEQFF. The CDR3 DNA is TGCGCCAGCAGCTTGGCCCTTAACGAGCAGTTCTTC.

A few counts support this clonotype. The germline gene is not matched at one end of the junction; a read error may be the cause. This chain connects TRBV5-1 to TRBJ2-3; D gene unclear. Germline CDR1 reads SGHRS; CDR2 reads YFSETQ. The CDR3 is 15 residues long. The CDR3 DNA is TGCGCCAGCAGCTTGGCCGGATTAGGCACAGATACGCGGTATTTT. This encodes CASSLAGLGTDTRYF. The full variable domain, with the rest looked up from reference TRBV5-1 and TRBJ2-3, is KAGVTQTPRYLIKTRGQQVTLSCSPISGHRSVSWYQQTPGQGLQFLFEYFSETQRNKGNFPGRFSGRQFSNSRSEMNVSTLELGDSALYLCASSLAGLGTDTRYFGPGTRLTVL.

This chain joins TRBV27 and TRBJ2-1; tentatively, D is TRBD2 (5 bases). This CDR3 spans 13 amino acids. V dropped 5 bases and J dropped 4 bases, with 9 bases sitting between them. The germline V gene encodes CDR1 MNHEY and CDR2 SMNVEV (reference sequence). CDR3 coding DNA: TGTGCCAGCAGTGAGCGACTATACAATGAGCAGTTCTTC. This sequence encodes CASSERLYNEQFF.

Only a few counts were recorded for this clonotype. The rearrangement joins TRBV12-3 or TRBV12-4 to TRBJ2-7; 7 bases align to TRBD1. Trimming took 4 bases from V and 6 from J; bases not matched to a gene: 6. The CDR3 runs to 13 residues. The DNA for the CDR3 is TGTGCCAGCAGTTCCGCAGGGGGTCGCGAGCAGTACTTC. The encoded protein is CASSSAGGREQYF.

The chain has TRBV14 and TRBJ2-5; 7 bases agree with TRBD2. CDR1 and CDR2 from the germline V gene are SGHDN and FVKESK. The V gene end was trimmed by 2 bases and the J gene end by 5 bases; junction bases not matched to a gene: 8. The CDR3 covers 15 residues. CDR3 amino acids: CASSQRASGRETQYF. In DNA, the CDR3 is TGTGCCAGCAGCCAAAGGGCTAGCGGAAGGGAGACCCAGTACTTC.

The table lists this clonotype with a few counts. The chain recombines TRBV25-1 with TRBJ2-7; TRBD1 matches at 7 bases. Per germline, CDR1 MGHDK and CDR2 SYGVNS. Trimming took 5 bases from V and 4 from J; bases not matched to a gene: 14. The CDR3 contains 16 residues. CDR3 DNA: TGTGCCAGCAGTAAACGGTCCGGGACAGCAGGATACGAGCAGTACTTC. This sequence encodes CASSKRSGTAGYEQYF.

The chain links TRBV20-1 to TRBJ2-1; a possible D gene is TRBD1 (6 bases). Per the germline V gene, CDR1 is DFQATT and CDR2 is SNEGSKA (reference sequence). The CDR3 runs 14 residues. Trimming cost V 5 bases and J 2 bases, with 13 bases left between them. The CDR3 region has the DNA TGCAGTGCTTACAACAGGGTTACCTACAATGAGCAGTTCTTC. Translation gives CSAYNRVTYNEQFF.

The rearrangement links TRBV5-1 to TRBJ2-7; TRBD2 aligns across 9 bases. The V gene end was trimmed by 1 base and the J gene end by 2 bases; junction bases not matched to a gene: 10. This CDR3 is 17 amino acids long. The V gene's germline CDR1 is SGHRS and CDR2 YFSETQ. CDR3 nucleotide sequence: TGCGCCAGCAGCTTGAGGGCGGGAGGGCCAGGGGCCTACGAGCAGTACTTC. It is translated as CASSLRAGGPGAYEQYF.

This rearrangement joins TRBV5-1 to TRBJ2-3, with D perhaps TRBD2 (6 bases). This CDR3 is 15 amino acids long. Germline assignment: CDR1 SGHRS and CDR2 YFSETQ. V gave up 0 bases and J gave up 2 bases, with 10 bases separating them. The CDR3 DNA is TGCGCCAGCAGCTTGGCGGGAGTCTACACAGATACGCAGTATTTT. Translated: CASSLAGVYTDTQYF.

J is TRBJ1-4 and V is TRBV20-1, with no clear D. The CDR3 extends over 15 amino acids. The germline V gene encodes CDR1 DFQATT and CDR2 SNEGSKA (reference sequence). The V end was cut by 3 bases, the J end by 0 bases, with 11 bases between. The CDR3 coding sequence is TGCAGTGCTAGCCCTTACACTGCAACTAATGAAAAACTGTTTTTT. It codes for CSASPYTATNEKLFF.

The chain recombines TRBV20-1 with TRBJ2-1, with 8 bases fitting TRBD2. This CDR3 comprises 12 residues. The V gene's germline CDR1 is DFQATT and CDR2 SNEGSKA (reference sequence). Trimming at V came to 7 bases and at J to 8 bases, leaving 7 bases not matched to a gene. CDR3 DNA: TGCAGTGGGGCTAGCGGGTTATATGAGCAGTTCTTC. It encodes CSGASGLYEQFF.

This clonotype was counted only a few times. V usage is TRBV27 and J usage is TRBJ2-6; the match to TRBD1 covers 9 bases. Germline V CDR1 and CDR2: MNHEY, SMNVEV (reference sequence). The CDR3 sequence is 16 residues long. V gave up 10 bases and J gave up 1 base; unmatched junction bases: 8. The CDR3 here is CATGTGRDSGANVLTF. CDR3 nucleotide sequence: TGTGCCACCGGGACAGGGAGAGATTCTGGGGCCAACGTCCTGACTTTC.

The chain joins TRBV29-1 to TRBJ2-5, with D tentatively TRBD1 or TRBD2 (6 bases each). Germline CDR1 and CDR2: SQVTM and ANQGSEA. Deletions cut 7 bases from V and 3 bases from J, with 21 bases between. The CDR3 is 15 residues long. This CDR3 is CSGGRWGAGEETQYF. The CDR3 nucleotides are TGCAGCGGGGGGCGATGGGGAGCGGGCGAAGAGACCCAGTACTTC.

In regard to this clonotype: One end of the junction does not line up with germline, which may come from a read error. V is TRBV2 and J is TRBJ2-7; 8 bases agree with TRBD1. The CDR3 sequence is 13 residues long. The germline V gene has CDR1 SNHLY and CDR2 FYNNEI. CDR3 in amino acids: CASGDRFVYEQYF. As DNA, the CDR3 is TGTGCCAGCGGGGACAGGTTCGTTTACGAGCAGTATTTC.

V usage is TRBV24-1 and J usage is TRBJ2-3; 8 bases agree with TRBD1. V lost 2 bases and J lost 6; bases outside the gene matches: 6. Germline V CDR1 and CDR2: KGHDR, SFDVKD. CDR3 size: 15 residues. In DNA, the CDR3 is TGTGCCACCAGTGATTCCGGGACAGGCCGGGATACGCAGTATTTT. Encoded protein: CATSDSGTGRDTQYF.

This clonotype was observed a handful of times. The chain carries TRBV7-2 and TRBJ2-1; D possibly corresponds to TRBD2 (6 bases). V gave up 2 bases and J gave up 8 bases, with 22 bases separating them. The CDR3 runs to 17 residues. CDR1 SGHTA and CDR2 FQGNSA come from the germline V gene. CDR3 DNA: TGTGCCAGCAGCTTAATGAGTGTCCTAGCGTTCCCACATGAGCAGTTCTTC. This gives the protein CASSLMSVLAFPHEQFF.